The clone carrying this TCR beta chain was counted many times. Its antigen is not identified. The CDR3 is made up of 12 amino acids. V lost 8 bases, J lost 4 bases, and 12 bases lay in between. Germline V lookup: CDR1 ENHRY, CDR2 SYGVKD. The authors incorporated unique molecular identifiers into the TCR beta cDNA libraries. Input amounts of roughly 0.85 to 11 million T cells were used. These gave around 500,000 cDNA molecules, so each molecule approximated one T cell. TCRdb called the PCR reads again in MiXCR, with one record for every CDR3 protein. The repertoire holds about 200,000 distinct CDR3 sequences, 29% seen once, with 3.4% in the top ten. This sample was included in a study of post-analysis software for immune sequencing data. Study details: Included courses were relapsing-remitting and secondary progressive multiple sclerosis; progressive-relapsing multiple sclerosis was also included.

Study-wide results and caveats: Included in a set of roughly five TRBV segments more frequent in patients than controls were TRBV5-6, TRBV5-1 and TRBV20-1. Under F measure analysis, samples from one preparation batch co-clustered strongly. Significantly lower normalized Chao1 diversity was found in patients with multiple sclerosis relative to controls.

The specimen was blood. This chain joins TRBV10-3 and TRBJ2-7; D is unresolved. This clonotype was sampled from a girl under 18 with multiple sclerosis. The CDR3 coding sequence is TGTGCCATCCGACAAGGCCCGTACGAGCAGTACTTC. Translation: CAIRQGPYEQYF.